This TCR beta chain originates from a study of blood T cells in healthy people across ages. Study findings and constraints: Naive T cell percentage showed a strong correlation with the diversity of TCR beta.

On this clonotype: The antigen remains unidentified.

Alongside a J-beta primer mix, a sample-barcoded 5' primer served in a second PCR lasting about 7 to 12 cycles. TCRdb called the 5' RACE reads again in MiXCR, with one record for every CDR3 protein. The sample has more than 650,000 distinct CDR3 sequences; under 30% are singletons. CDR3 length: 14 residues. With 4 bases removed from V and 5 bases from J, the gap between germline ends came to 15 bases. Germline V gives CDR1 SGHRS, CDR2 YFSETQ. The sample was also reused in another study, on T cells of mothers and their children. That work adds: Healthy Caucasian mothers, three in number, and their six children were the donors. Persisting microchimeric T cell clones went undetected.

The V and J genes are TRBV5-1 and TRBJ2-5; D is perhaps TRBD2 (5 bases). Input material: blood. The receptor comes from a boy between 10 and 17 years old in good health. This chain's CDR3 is CASSLDNTGETQYF. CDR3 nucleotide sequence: TGCGCCAGCAGCCTCGATAACACGGGGGAGACCCAGTACTTC.